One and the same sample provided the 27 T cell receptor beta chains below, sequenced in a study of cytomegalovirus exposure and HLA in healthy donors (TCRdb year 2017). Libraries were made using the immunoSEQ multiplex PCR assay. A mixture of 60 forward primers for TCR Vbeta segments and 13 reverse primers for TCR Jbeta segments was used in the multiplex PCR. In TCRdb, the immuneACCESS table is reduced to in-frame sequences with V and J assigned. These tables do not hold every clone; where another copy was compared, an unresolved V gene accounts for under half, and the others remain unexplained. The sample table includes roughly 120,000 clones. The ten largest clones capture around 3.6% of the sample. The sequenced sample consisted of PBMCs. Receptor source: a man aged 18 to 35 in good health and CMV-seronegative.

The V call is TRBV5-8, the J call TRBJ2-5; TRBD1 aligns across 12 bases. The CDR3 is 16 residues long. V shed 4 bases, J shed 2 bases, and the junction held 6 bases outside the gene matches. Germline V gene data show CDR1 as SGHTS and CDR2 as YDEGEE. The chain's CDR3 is CASSTGQGASQETQYF. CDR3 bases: TGTGCCAGCAGCACGGGACAGGGGGCCTCTCAAGAGACCCAGTACTTC.

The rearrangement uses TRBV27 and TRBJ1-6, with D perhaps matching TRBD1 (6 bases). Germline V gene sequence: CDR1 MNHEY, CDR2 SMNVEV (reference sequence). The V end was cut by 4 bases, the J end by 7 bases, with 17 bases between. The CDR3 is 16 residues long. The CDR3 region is CASSWIFSGQNSPLHF. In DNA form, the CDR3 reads TGTGCCAGCAGTTGGATCTTTTCCGGACAGAATTCACCCCTCCACTTT.

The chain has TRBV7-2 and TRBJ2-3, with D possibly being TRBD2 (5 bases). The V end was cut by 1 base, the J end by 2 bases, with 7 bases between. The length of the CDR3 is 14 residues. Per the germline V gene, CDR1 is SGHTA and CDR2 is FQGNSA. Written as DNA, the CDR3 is TGTGCCAGCAGCTTAGAAGACTACACAGATACGCAGTATTTT. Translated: CASSLEDYTDTQYF.

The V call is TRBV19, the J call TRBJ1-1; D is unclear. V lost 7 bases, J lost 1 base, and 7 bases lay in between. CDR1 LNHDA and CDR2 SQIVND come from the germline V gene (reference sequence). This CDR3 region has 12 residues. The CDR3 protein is CASTPRNTEAFF. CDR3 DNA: TGTGCCAGTACGCCCAGGAACACTGAAGCTTTCTTT.

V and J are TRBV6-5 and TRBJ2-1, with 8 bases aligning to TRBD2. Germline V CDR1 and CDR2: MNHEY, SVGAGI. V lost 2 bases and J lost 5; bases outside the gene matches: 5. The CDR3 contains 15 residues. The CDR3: CASSYDTGGHNEQFF. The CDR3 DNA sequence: TGTGCCAGCAGTTACGATACGGGAGGGCACAATGAGCAGTTCTTC.

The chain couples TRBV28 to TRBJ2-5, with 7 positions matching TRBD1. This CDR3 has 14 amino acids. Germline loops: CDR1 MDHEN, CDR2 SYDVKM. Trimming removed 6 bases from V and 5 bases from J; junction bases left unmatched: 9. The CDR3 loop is CASSRRQGLETQYF. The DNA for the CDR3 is TGTGCCAGCAGCCGCCGACAGGGTTTGGAGACCCAGTACTTC.

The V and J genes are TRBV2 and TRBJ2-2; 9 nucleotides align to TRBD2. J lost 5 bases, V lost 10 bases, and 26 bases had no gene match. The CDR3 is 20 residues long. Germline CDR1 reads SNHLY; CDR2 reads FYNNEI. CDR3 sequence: CATHYSSGMTATSGTGELFF. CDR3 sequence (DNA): TGTGCCACCCATTATTCCTCGGGTATGACTGCGACTAGCGGAACCGGGGAGCTGTTTTTT.

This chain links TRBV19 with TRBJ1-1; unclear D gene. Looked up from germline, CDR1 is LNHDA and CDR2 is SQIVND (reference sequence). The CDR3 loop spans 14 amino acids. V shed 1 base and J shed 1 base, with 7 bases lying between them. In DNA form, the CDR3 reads TGTGCCAGTAGTATAGCTTTAGAGAACACTGAAGCTTTCTTT. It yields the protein CASSIALENTEAFF.

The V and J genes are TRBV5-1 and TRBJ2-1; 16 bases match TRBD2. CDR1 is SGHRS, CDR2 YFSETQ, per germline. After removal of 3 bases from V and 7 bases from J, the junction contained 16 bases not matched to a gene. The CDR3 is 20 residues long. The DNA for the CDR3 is TGCGCCAGCAGCTCCTTGCAAGGGACTAGCGGGGGGGCCGAGGGAAATGAGCAGTTCTTC. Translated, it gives CASSSLQGTSGGAEGNEQFF.

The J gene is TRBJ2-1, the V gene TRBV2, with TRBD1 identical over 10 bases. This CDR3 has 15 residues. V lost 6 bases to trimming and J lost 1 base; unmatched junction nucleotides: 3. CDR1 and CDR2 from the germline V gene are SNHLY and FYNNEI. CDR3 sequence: CASSGQGGSYNEQFF. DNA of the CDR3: TGTGCCAGCAGCGGACAGGGGGGATCCTACAATGAGCAGTTCTTC.

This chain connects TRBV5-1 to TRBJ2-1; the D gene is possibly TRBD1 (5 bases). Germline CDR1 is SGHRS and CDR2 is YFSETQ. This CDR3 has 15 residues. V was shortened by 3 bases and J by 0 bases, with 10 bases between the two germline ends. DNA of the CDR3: TGCGCCAGCAGCTCCACAGGTAGCTCCTACAATGAGCAGTTCTTC. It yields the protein CASSSTGSSYNEQFF.

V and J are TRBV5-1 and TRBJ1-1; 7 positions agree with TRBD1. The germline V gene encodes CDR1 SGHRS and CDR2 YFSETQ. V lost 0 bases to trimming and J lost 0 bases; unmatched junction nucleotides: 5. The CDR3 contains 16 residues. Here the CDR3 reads CASSLVPGGMNTEAFF. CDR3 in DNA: TGCGCCAGCAGCTTGGTGCCAGGGGGGATGAACACTGAAGCTTTCTTT. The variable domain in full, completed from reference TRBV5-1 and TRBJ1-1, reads KAGVTQTPRYLIKTRGQQVTLSCSPISGHRSVSWYQQTPGQGLQFLFEYFSETQRNKGNFPGRFSGRQFSNSRSEMNVSTLELGDSALYLCASSLVPGGMNTEAFFGQGTRLTVV.

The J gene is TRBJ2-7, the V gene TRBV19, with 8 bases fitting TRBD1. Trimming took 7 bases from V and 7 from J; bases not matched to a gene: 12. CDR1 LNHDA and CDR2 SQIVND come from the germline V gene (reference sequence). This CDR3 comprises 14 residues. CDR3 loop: CASTPDRDVREQYF. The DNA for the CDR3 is TGTGCCAGTACCCCGGACAGGGATGTTCGGGAGCAGTACTTC. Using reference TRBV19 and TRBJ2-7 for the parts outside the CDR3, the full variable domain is DGGITQSPKYLFRKEGQNVTLSCEQNLNHDAMYWYRQDPGQGLRLIYYSQIVNDFQKGDIAEGYSVSREKKESFPLTVTSAQKNPTAFYLCASTPDRDVREQYFGPGTRLTVT.

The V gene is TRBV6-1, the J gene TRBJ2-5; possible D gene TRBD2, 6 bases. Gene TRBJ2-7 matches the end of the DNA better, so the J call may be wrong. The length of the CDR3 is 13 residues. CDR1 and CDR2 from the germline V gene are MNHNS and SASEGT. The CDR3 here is CASTLTTSHEQYF. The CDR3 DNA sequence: TGTGCCAGCACCCTCACAACTAGCCACGAGCAGTACTTC.

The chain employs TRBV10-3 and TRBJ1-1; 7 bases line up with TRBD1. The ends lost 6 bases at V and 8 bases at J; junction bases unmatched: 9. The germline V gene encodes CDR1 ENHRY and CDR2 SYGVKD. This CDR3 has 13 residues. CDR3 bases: TGTGCCATCAGCCCGGGACAGCCCGACGAAGCTTTCTTT. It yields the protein CAISPGQPDEAFF.

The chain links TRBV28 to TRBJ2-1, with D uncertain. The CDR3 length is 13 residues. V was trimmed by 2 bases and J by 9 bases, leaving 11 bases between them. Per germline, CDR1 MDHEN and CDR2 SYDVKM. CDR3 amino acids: CASSLQWASEQFF. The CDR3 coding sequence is TGTGCCAGCAGTTTACAGTGGGCGAGTGAGCAGTTCTTC.

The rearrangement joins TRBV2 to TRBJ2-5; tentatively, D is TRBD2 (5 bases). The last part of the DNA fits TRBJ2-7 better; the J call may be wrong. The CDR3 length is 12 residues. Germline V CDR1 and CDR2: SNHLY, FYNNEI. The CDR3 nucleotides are TGTGCCAGCAGTTCCTTGGGAGCCGAGCAGTACTTC. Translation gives CASSSLGAEQYF.

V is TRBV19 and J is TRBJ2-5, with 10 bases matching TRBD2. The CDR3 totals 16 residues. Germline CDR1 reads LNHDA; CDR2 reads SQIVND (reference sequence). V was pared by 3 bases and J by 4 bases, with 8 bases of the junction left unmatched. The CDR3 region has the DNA TGTGCCAGTAGTATTGCTAGCGGGAGCTTTCTAGAGACCCAGTACTTC. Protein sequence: CASSIASGSFLETQYF.

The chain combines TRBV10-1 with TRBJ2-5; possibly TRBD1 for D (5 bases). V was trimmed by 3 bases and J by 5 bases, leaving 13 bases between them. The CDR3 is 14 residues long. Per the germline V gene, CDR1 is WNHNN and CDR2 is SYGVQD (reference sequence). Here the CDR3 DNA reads TGCGCCAGCAGTGACCAGGGTGTGCGGGAGACCCAGTACTTC. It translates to CASSDQGVRETQYF.

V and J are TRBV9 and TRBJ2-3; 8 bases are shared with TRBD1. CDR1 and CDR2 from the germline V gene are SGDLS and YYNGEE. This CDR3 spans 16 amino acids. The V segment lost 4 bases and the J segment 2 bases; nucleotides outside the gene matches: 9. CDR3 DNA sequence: TGTGCCAGCAGCCCTAAGGACAGGGAGGTCACAGATACGCAGTATTTT. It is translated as CASSPKDREVTDTQYF.

The CDR3 nucleotides read TGCGCCAGCATAAGTGAGCCCATTAGGGGTGAAGCTTTCTTT. Protein sequence: CASISEPIRGEAFF. This sequence joins TRBV10-2 and TRBJ1-1, with D perhaps TRBD1 (5 bases). CDR1 and CDR2 (germline): WSHSY, SAAADI. V shed 7 bases and J shed 7 bases, with 19 bases lying between them. This CDR3 is 14 amino acids long.

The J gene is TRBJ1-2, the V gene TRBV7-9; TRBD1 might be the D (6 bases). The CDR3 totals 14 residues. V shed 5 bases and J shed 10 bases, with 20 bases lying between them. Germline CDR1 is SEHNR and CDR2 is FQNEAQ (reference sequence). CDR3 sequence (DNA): TGTGCCAGCAGCAAACAGGGCGATAGGCGCGACTACACCTTC. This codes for CASSKQGDRRDYTF.

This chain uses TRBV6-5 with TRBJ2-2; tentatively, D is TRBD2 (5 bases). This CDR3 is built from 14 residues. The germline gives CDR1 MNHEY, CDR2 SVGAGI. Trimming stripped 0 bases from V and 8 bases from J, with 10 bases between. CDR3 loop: CASSYSWTGGELFF. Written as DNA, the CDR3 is TGTGCCAGCAGTTACTCTTGGACTGGGGGGGAGCTGTTTTTT.

The CDR3 nucleotides read TGTGCCAGCAGTTACTCGGACAGGGACATTGTGGGCTACACCTTC. Translated, it gives CASSYSDRDIVGYTF. This chain uses TRBV6-5 with TRBJ1-2; 8 positions agree with TRBD1. In germline, CDR1 is MNHEY, CDR2 SVGAGI. The CDR3 is 15 residues long. V trimming: 0 bases; J trimming: 8 bases; junction bases outside the gene matches: 8.

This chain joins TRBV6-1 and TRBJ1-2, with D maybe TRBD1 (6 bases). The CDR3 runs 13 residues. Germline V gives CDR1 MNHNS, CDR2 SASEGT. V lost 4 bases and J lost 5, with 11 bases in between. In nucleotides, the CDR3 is TGTGCCAGCAGTGGATCCACAGGGTATGGCTACACCTTC. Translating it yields CASSGSTGYGYTF.

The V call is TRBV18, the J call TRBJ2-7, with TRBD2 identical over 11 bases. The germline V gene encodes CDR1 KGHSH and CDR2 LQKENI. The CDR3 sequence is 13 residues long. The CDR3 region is CASSYSRGAGLAV. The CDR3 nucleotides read TGTGCCAGCTCGTACTCCCGAGGCGCGGGACTAGCGGTT.

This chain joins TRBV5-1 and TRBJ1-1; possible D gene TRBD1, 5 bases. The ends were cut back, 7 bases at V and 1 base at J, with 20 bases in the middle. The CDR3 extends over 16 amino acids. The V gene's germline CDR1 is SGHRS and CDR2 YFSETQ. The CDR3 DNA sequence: TGCGCCAGCCAAGGCGGGACTGCCAGCCGGAACACTGAAGCTTTCTTT. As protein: CASQGGTASRNTEAFF.